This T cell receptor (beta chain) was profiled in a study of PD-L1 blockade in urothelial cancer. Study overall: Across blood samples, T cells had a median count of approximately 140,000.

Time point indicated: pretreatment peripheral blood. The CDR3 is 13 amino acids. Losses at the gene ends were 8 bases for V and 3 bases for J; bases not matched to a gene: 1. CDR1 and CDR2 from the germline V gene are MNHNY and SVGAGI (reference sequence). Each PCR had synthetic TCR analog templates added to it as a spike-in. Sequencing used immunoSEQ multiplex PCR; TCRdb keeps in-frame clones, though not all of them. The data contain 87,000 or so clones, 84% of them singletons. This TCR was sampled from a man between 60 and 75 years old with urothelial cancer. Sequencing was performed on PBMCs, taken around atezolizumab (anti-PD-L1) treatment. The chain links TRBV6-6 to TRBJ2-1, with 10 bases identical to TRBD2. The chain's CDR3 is CASLAGVYNEQFF. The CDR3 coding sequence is TGTGCCAGCCTAGCGGGGGTCTACAATGAGCAGTTCTTC.